The present entry profiles one TCR beta chain with its context. The antigen is unknown. The primer mix had 60 Vbeta and 13 Jbeta primers. TCRdb's table, derived via immunoSEQ multiplex PCR, lists solely in-frame clones and lacks some. The profile shows about 200,000 clones, 70% to 80% of them singletons. This sample was taken from a study of cytomegalovirus exposure and HLA in healthy donors. Whole-study results and caveats: The investigators catalogued 160 or so TCR beta chains as cytomegalovirus-associated.

Germline loops: CDR1 SGHTA, CDR2 FQGTGA. This CDR3 spans 13 amino acids. V lost 5 bases and J lost 6; bases outside the gene matches: 4. In nominal health when sampled, donors likely had unrecorded immune exposures nonetheless. Material for sequencing was PBMCs. The chain joins TRBV7-3 to TRBJ2-5, with TRBD1 matching over 9 bases. This clonotype was sampled from a girl aged 2-10 years in good health and CMV-seronegative. The CDR3, as DNA: TGTGCCAGCAGCAGCGGACAGGGGCAGACCCAGTACTTC. Its translation is CASSSGQGQTQYF.